In this sample, the clone carrying this TCR beta chain turned up a few times. The antigen remains undetermined. The record originates from a study of response to subunit inactivated influenza vaccine. Points from the study as a whole: Authors suggested few new T cells are recruited by each seasonal influenza vaccination.

V lost 0 bases, J lost 5 bases, and 8 bases lay in between. CDR3 length equals 13 residues. The V gene's germline CDR1 is LGHNA and CDR2 YSLEER. TCRdb ran MiXCR on the RT-PCR reads and lists one entry per CDR3 protein. The repertoire has approximately 700,000 distinct CDR3 sequences, approximately 15% of them found once; the top ten carry around 6.5%. Specimen: PBMCs from blood, collected roughly 2 weeks before vaccination. This chain uses TRBV4-3 with TRBJ2-7, with D possibly TRBD1 on 5 matching bases. The receptor's source is a man in his forties or fifties who received an inactivated influenza vaccine. The CDR3 DNA reads as TGCGCCAGCAGCCAAGAGTTAGGGGACGAGCAGTACTTC. The encoded protein is CASSQELGDEQYF.